The 9 T cell receptor beta chains given below trace back to one sample, sequenced in a study of metastatic and nonmetastatic thyroid tumors. Treatment of any kind had been given to no patient before thyroid surgery. TCRdb re-called the PCR reads through MiXCR. The sample includes 22,000 or so clones, approximately 35% of them seen just once. The sequencing sample was made of blood. These receptors were taken from a male donor with papillary thyroid cancer or a benign thyroid nodule (not recorded which). Some clones in this sample may be carry-over from other donors' samples.

This clone is classed as medium-sized. V is TRBV14 and J is TRBJ2-1, with 7 bases aligning to TRBD1. Germline-derived CDR1 and CDR2 are SGHDN and FVKESK. This CDR3 is built from 16 residues. V lost 2 bases and J lost 6; bases outside the gene matches: 10. The CDR3 loop reads CASSQRRGSQTNEQFF. Written as DNA, the CDR3 is TGTGCCAGCAGCCAACGCAGGGGGTCCCAAACCAATGAGCAGTTCTTC.

The chain recombines TRBV20-1 with TRBJ2-1; TRBD2 matches at 10 bases. This CDR3 region has 17 residues. The V gene end was trimmed by 3 bases and the J gene end by 7 bases; junction bases not matched to a gene: 15. Germline V lookup: CDR1 DFQATT, CDR2 SNEGSKA (reference sequence). CDR3 DNA sequence: TGCAGTGCTAGCGCTCTAGGAGCGGGGGGGCTAGGGAATGAGCAGTTCTTC. Residues: CSASALGAGGLGNEQFF.

This clone was recorded at least ten times. Here the CDR3 DNA reads TGTGCCAGCAGTGAAGACCCTGAGGGTGAAAAACTGTTTTTT. It specifies CASSEDPEGEKLFF. V and J are TRBV6-1 and TRBJ1-4, with D hard to call. This CDR3 comprises 14 residues. The germline V gene has CDR1 MNHNS and CDR2 SASEGT. The germline V and J ends were trimmed by 1 base and 7 bases, with 10 bases remaining between them.

The chain employs TRBV24-1 and TRBJ2-5; a possible D gene is TRBD2 (5 bases). The CDR3 is made up of 13 amino acids. Trimming shortened V by 5 bases and J by 5 bases, and 11 bases separated the two germline ends. Germline CDR1 reads KGHDR; CDR2 reads SFDVKD. The CDR3 coding sequence is TGTGCCACCAGTGTGCCGGGGAGCGAGACCCAGTACTTC. Translating gives CATSVPGSETQYF.

This clone was observed at least ten times. V and J are TRBV6-2 or TRBV6-3 and TRBJ2-1, with D possibly matching TRBD2 (6 bases). There are 15 residues in the CDR3. Germline V gene sequence: CDR1 MNHEY, CDR2 SVGEGT. V was clipped by 8 bases and J by 4 bases, with 18 bases between them. The CDR3 DNA reads TGTGCCAGCCTAAGTATGAGCGGGTTATACAATGAGCAGTTCTTC. It codes for CASLSMSGLYNEQFF.

In its sample, this clone ranks as medium-sized. The chain couples TRBV6-1 to TRBJ2-7, with 9 positions matching TRBD1. The CDR3 has 14 amino acids. The germline CDR1 and CDR2 sequences are MNHNS and SASEGT. J gave up 2 bases and V 7 bases, and 6 bases lay outside the gene matches. The CDR3 nucleotides are TGTGCCAGCACCTCGGACAGGGGCACCTACGAGCAGTACTTC. The encoded protein is CASTSDRGTYEQYF.

This chain uses TRBV13 with TRBJ2-7; 8 bases fit TRBD1. The CDR3 is 14 amino acids. The V gene's germline CDR1 is PRHDT and CDR2 FYEKMQ (reference sequence). The V and J ends lost 5 bases and 5 bases, in that order; junction bases with no gene match: 8. Here the CDR3 reads CASSLKDRAHEQYF. The DNA for the CDR3 is TGTGCCAGCAGCCTGAAGGACAGGGCCCACGAGCAGTACTTC.

The chain has TRBV30 and TRBJ1-5; D not certain. V dropped 0 bases and J dropped 3 bases, with 6 bases sitting between them. This CDR3 is 13 amino acids long. In germline, CDR1 is GTSNPN, CDR2 SVGIG (reference sequence). The chain's CDR3 is CAWSVDDNQPQHF. The CDR3 region has the DNA TGTGCCTGGAGTGTAGATGACAATCAGCCCCAGCATTTT.

V gene TRBV20-1 combines with J gene TRBJ2-7; 12 bases agree with TRBD2. The CDR3 covers 16 residues. Germline CDR1 DFQATT, CDR2 SNEGSKA (reference sequence). V dropped 1 base and J dropped 4; count of bases not matched to a gene: 8. The CDR3 DNA sequence: TGCAGTGCTAGAGCCCCTAGCGGGGGGGCCGGTTACGAGCAGTACTTC. Protein sequence: CSARAPSGGAGYEQYF.